The 30 T cell receptor beta chains given below trace back to one sample, sequenced in a study of shared clonotypes between healthy human individuals. Produced via immunoSEQ multiplex PCR; TCRdb's table is partial and in-frame only. The table shows 2 million to 2.5 million clones, with 85% to 95% occurring only once. Specimen: naive CD4+ T cells from PBMCs. As to subset: CD45RA+ positively selected. All receptors come from a man between 18 and 29 years old in good health. Some clones in this sample may be carry-over from other donors' samples.

V gene TRBV4-1 combines with J gene TRBJ2-7; D is perhaps TRBD1 (5 bases). Trimming removed 1 base from V and 3 bases from J, with 34 bases in between. This CDR3 region has 22 residues. CDR1 is MGHRA and CDR2 is YSYEKL in the germline V gene. CDR3 region: CASSQGLKAGQGSLLGYYEQYF. CDR3 bases: TGCGCCAGCAGCCAAGGTTTAAAGGCAGGGCAAGGATCCTTACTTGGGTACTACGAGCAGTACTTC.

The rearrangement joins TRBV7-9 to TRBJ2-1, with D tentatively TRBD1 or TRBD2 (5 bases each). The CDR3 has 12 residues. V was cut by 4 bases and J by 13 bases, with 14 bases left in between. Germline V gene sequence: CDR1 SEHNR, CDR2 FQNEAQ (reference sequence). The CDR3 here is CASSYGAGLQFF. The CDR3 DNA sequence: TGTGCCAGCAGCTACGGGGCAGGATTACAGTTCTTC.

The rearrangement links TRBV30 to TRBJ1-4, with D unresolved. The V gene lost 2 bases and the J gene lost 2 bases, with 15 bases spanning the gap. This CDR3 contains 16 residues. The V gene's germline CDR1 is GTSNPN and CDR2 SVGIG (reference sequence). The CDR3 loop reads CAWSHRRGNTNEKLFF. CDR3 in DNA: TGTGCCTGGAGTCATCGACGCGGGAACACTAATGAAAAACTGTTTTTT.

The chain has TRBV27 and TRBJ1-5, with D uncertain. The CDR3 totals 15 residues. Trimming took off 5 bases at V and 5 bases at J, with 16 bases between the two ends. Germline assignment: CDR1 MNHEY and CDR2 SMNVEV (reference sequence). CDR3 sequence (DNA): TGTGCCAGCAGTCCCCGAGAGGTTGGGGATCAGCCCCAGCATTTT. It yields the protein CASSPREVGDQPQHF.

In DNA form, the CDR3 reads TGTGCCAGCAGCACACAACTAGCGGGAGGAGTCAGCTCCTACGAGCAGTACTTC. This sequence encodes CASSTQLAGGVSSYEQYF. This sequence joins TRBV5-6 and TRBJ2-7; TRBD2 aligns across 12 bases. The ends lost 4 bases at V and 0 bases at J; junction bases unmatched: 11. The V gene's germline CDR1 is SGHDT and CDR2 YYEEEE. This CDR3 contains 18 residues.

The chain is built from TRBV18 and TRBJ2-7; D is unresolved. The CDR3 contains 11 residues. The germline V gene encodes CDR1 KGHSH and CDR2 LQKENI. The germline V and J ends were trimmed by 5 bases and 2 bases, with 4 bases remaining between them. The CDR3 nucleotides are TGTGCCAGCTCAGGGGCCTACGAGCAGTACTTC. The encoded protein is CASSGAYEQYF.

CDR3 nucleotide sequence: TGTGCCAGCAGCTTAAGTTCCCGAGGGGGGGAGACCCAGTACTTC. Translated, it gives CASSLSSRGGETQYF. The V and J genes are TRBV7-2 and TRBJ2-5, with D possibly called TRBD1 or TRBD2 (6 bases each). This CDR3 contains 15 residues. V was pared by 2 bases and J by 5 bases, with 15 bases between. The germline CDR1 and CDR2 sequences are SGHTA and FQGNSA.

CDR3 in DNA: TGTGCCAGCAGTACTACCGGTTCACCCCTCCACTTT. This gives the protein CASSTTGSPLHF. The genes are TRBV2 and TRBJ1-6; the D is unclear. This CDR3 spans 12 amino acids. Germline CDR1 reads SNHLY; CDR2 reads FYNNEI. V was cut by 5 bases and J by 9 bases, with 8 bases left in between.

The chain couples TRBV29-1 to TRBJ1-2; tentative D call: TRBD1 (6 bases). V was cut by 2 bases and J by 6 bases, with 7 bases left in between. CDR3 length equals 11 residues. Germline values: CDR1 SQVTM, CDR2 ANQGSEA. As DNA, the CDR3 is TGCAGCGTTGAAACAGGGAATGGCTACACCTTC. Protein product: CSVETGNGYTF.

The J gene is TRBJ1-3, the V gene TRBV2; D might be TRBD1 (6 bases). The CDR3 consists of 14 residues. Trimming removed 7 bases at V and 2 bases at J, with 12 bases between. Germline loops: CDR1 SNHLY, CDR2 FYNNEI. This CDR3 reads CASTPRTAGNTIYF. The CDR3 DNA follows: TGTGCCAGCACTCCACGGACAGCTGGAAACACCATATATTTT.

The chain has TRBV6-1 and TRBJ2-3; 7 nucleotides match TRBD1. There are 13 residues in the CDR3. CDR1 is MNHNS and CDR2 is SASEGT in the germline V gene. V shed 3 bases and J 5 bases; nucleotides not matched to a gene: 2. The CDR3 sequence: CASSDQGEDTQYF. CDR3 in DNA: TGTGCCAGCAGTGACCAGGGGGAAGATACGCAGTATTTT.

The chain combines TRBV28 with TRBJ2-5, with 7 nucleotides matching TRBD1. The CDR3 loop spans 14 amino acids. Unmatched junction bases numbered 9, after V lost 7 bases and J lost 4 bases. Looked up from germline, CDR1 is MDHEN and CDR2 is SYDVKM. CDR3 sequence: CASNMKRGLETQYF. The CDR3 bases are TGTGCCAGCAACATGAAGAGGGGGCTAGAGACCCAGTACTTC.

In DNA, the CDR3 is TGTGCCAGCTCACCACCGGAGGGGGCCTATGGCTACACCTTC. Its translation: CASSPPEGAYGYTF. The genes are TRBV18 and TRBJ1-2; TRBD1 agrees at 7 bases. This CDR3 comprises 14 residues. V trimming: 0 bases; J trimming: 4 bases; junction bases outside the gene matches: 2. Germline V gene lookup returns CDR1 KGHSH and CDR2 LQKENI.

This clone was detected once. V and J are TRBV5-1 and TRBJ2-1, with 12 bases fitting TRBD1. After removal of 5 bases from V and 16 bases from J, the junction contained 10 bases not matched to a gene. The V gene's germline CDR1 is SGHRS and CDR2 YFSETQ. This CDR3 has 13 residues. The CDR3 reads CASRLGTGGPIFF. The CDR3 DNA follows: TGCGCCAGCAGACTGGGGACAGGGGGCCCCATCTTCTTC.

The rearrangement uses TRBV5-1 and TRBJ2-1; 8 positions match TRBD1. The length of the CDR3 is 14 residues. Germline loops: CDR1 SGHRS, CDR2 YFSETQ. Unmatched junction bases numbered 9, after V lost 5 bases and J lost 8 bases. For the CDR3, the DNA is TGCGCCAGCAGTCTGGACAGGGCCGCGGATGAGCAGTTCTTC. It specifies CASSLDRAADEQFF.

A word on this clone: The same CDR3 can be traced to other DNA sequences in this sample. V is TRBV18 and J is TRBJ1-1; D is unclear. The CDR3 spans 15 residues. V was shortened by 0 bases and J by 1 base, with 9 bases between the two germline ends. Germline loops: CDR1 KGHSH, CDR2 LQKENI. The CDR3 DNA is TGTGCCAGCTCACCACCTGGAGGTGCGAACACTGAAGCTTTCTTT. It codes for CASSPPGGANTEAFF.

CDR3 sequence: CASSPSLLQGGSNTEAFF. The CDR3 DNA follows: TGTGCCAGCTCACCATCCCTGCTTCAGGGAGGGTCGAACACTGAAGCTTTCTTT. The chain carries TRBV18 and TRBJ1-1; possibly TRBD1 for D (5 bases). V dropped 2 bases and J dropped 1 base, with 20 bases sitting between them. From germline, CDR1 is KGHSH and CDR2 LQKENI. This CDR3 comprises 18 residues.

The V gene is TRBV27, the J gene TRBJ2-7, with TRBD2 identical over 8 bases. Germline assignment: CDR1 MNHEY and CDR2 SMNVEV (reference sequence). CDR3 size: 15 residues. Unmatched junction bases numbered 8, after V lost 5 bases and J lost 2 bases. The CDR3 DNA sequence: TGTGCCAGCAGTACCAGCGGGAGACCCCCCTACGAGCAGTACTTC. Protein sequence: CASSTSGRPPYEQYF.

This chain links TRBV4-2 with TRBJ2-2; 7 bases line up with TRBD2. J gave up 0 bases and V 4 bases, and 2 bases lay outside the gene matches. CDR3 length: 15 residues. Per germline, CDR1 LGHNA and CDR2 YNFKEQ. The CDR3 nucleotides read TGTGCCAGCAGCCCCGGGGGGACGAACACCGGGGAGCTGTTTTTT. It yields the protein CASSPGGTNTGELFF.

V is TRBV6-1 and J is TRBJ2-7, with unresolved D. The CDR3 sequence is 14 residues long. V was pared by 4 bases and J by 1 base, with 11 bases between. CDR1 is MNHNS and CDR2 is SASEGT in the germline V gene. The CDR3 reads CASSGMATSYEQYF. The DNA of the CDR3 is TGTGCCAGCAGTGGGATGGCAACGTCCTACGAGCAGTACTTC.

The CDR3 here is CASSLGVWDKQFF. DNA for the CDR3: TGTGCCAGCAGCTTGGGGGTATGGGACAAACAGTTCTTC. This chain uses TRBV11-2 with TRBJ2-1, with D tentatively TRBD1 (6 bases). The germline CDR1 and CDR2 sequences are SGHAT and FQNNGV. Trimming took off 3 bases at V and 13 bases at J, with 16 bases between the two ends. The CDR3 consists of 13 residues.

A few counts support this clone. This rearrangement joins TRBV28 to TRBJ1-1, with TRBD1 matching over 10 bases. Germline V CDR1 and CDR2: MDHEN, SYDVKM. V was clipped by 8 bases and J by 3 bases; unmatched bases: 9. The CDR3 has 15 amino acids. Here the CDR3 reads CASPGGQGTDTEAFF. CDR3 nucleotides: TGTGCCAGCCCTGGGGGACAGGGGACGGACACTGAAGCTTTCTTT.

The J gene is TRBJ2-2, the V gene TRBV5-1; 7 bases fit TRBD2. CDR3 length equals 15 residues. The J segment lost 4 bases and the V segment lost 0 bases, leaving 3 bases of the junction unmatched. Germline V gives CDR1 SGHRS, CDR2 YFSETQ. The CDR3 reads CASSLGAGLTGELFF. In nucleotides, the CDR3 is TGCGCCAGCAGCTTGGGAGCGGGACTCACCGGGGAGCTGTTTTTT.

The V call is TRBV7-3, the J call TRBJ2-2; a possible D gene is TRBD2 (6 bases). The CDR3 totals 14 residues. Germline values: CDR1 SGHTA, CDR2 FQGTGA. Trimming removed 9 bases at V and 8 bases at J, with 19 bases between. The CDR3 region is CASVQSAGKGELFF. The CDR3 coding sequence is TGTGCCAGTGTTCAAAGCGCGGGGAAAGGGGAGCTGTTTTTT. Complete variable domain (other parts from reference TRBV7-3 and TRBJ2-2): GAGVSQTPSNKVTEKGKYVELRCDPISGHTALYWYRQSLGQGPEFLIYFQGTGAADDSGLPNDRFFAVRPEGSVSTLKIQRTERGDSAVYLCASVQSAGKGELFFGEGSRLTVL.

The chain links TRBV27 to TRBJ1-3, with D uncertain. With 4 bases removed from V and 2 bases from J, the gap between germline ends came to 18 bases. Germline values: CDR1 MNHEY, CDR2 SMNVEV (reference sequence). This CDR3 spans 17 amino acids. The CDR3: CASSSNVPSAAGNTIYF. The DNA of the CDR3 is TGTGCCAGCAGTTCGAACGTGCCATCGGCGGCTGGAAACACCATATATTTT.

A single count supports this clone. Other DNA sequences in this sample translate to the same CDR3. V is TRBV5-1 and J is TRBJ2-5, with 8 bases lining up with TRBD2. The CDR3 extends over 14 amino acids. Germline V lookup: CDR1 SGHRS, CDR2 YFSETQ. V shed 0 bases and J 4 bases; nucleotides not matched to a gene: 2. This CDR3 is CASSLAGGGETQYF. CDR3 nucleotide sequence: TGCGCCAGCAGCTTGGCGGGAGGGGGAGAGACCCAGTACTTC. Using reference TRBV5-1 and TRBJ2-5 for the parts outside the CDR3, the full variable domain is KAGVTQTPRYLIKTRGQQVTLSCSPISGHRSVSWYQQTPGQGLQFLFEYFSETQRNKGNFPGRFSGRQFSNSRSEMNVSTLELGDSALYLCASSLAGGGETQYFGPGTRLLVL.

This clone was picked up a small number of times. The chain uses TRBV13 and TRBJ1-2, with 9 positions matching TRBD1. Germline V gene lookup returns CDR1 PRHDT and CDR2 FYEKMQ (reference sequence). V shed 5 bases and J 3 bases; nucleotides not matched to a gene: 1. The length of the CDR3 is 13 residues. The CDR3 region is CASSRTGDYGYTF. CDR3 nucleotides: TGTGCCAGCAGCCGGACAGGGGACTATGGCTACACCTTC.

This clone has only one observation. The sample holds other DNA sequences that translate to the same CDR3. The J gene is TRBJ1-1, the V gene TRBV9; no definite D call. CDR1 is SGDLS and CDR2 is YYNGEE in the germline V gene. This CDR3 is built from 13 residues. The V end was cut by 0 bases, the J end by 2 bases, with 5 bases between. Written as DNA, the CDR3 is TGTGCCAGCAGCGTAGATCGTAACACTGAAGCTTTCTTT. It is translated as CASSVDRNTEAFF.

The chain employs TRBV10-3 and TRBJ1-1; no definite D call. Germline V CDR1 and CDR2: ENHRY, SYGVKD. The ends were cut back, 5 bases at V and 10 bases at J, with 14 bases in the middle. The CDR3 runs to 12 residues. CDR3 nucleotide sequence: TGTGCCATCAGTACACCTGGACGGGGAGCTTTCTTT. This codes for CAISTPGRGAFF.

The genes are TRBV15 and TRBJ1-2; the D is unclear. Germline-derived CDR1 and CDR2 are LNHNV and YYDKDF (reference sequence). The germline V and J ends were trimmed by 1 base and 1 base, with 4 bases remaining between them. The length of the CDR3 is 13 residues. CDR3 bases: TGTGCCACCAGCAGAGTGAATAACTATGGCTACACCTTC. Its protein product is CATSRVNNYGYTF.